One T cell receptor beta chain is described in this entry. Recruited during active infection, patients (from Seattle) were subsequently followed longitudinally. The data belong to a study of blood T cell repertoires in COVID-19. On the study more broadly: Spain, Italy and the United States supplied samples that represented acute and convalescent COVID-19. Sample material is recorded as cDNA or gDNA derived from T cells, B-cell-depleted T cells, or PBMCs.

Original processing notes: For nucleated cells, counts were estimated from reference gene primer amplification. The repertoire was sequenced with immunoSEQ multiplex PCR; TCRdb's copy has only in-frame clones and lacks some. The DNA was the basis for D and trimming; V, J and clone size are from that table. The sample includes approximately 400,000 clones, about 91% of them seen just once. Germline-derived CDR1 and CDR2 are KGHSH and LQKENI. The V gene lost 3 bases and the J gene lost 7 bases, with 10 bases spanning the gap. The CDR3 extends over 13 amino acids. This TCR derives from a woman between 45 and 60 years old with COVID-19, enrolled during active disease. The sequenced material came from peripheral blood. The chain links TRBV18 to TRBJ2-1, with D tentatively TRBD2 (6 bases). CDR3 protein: CASSPRGRNEQFF. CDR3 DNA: TGTGCCAGCTCACCGCGGGGTCGGAATGAGCAGTTCTTC. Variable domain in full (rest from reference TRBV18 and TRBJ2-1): NAGVMQNPRHLVRRRGQEARLRCSPMKGHSHVYWYRQLPEEGLKFMVYLQKENIIDESGMPKERFSAEFPKEGPSILRIQQVVRGDSAAYFCASSPRGRNEQFFGPGTRLTVL.